This T cell receptor beta chain was captured in a study of beta chain features in type 1 diabetes (dated by TCRdb to 2017 to 2018). Regarding the research as a whole: Mean age, gender distribution, total cell number and subset yield were not different between patients and healthy donors. Regulatory and stem cell-like memory subsets were obtained from only 8 patients and roughly eight healthy donors, while naive and central memory subsets were obtained from all 30 or so donors. In the study, recently diagnosed type 1 diabetes patients and matched healthy donors were compared on the TCRB repertoires of their sorted circulating CD4+ T cell subsets. Across all samples, fewer than 110,000,000 sorted cells were examined, and cell number per subset correlated strongly with RNA yield. Broader findings and caveats from the paper: At VDJ recombination sites, type 1 diabetes patients had fewer insertions and more deleted nucleotides, which implies abnormalities in thymic rearrangement. PCR might favor shorter templates, but patient and control samples were amplified and corrected together, so any skew would affect both groups equally. Because cDNA was sequenced instead of genomic DNA, activated cells with high expression could be over-represented, although the groups did not differ in activation or CD3 levels. The naive, central memory and regulatory TCRB repertoires appeared to resemble one another more closely among patients than among healthy donors. Because small numbers of individuals were included in the HLA sub-analyses, any influence of HLA type on TCRB rearrangement was left unresolved. A moderate but significant shortening of TCRB CDR3 length was observed in type 1 diabetes patients in all four CD4+ subsets.

A word on this clone: Its antigen specificity is not known. Base qualities are not provided; no much larger clone lies one nucleotide away.

The entire amount of isolated RNA was reverse transcribed using the High Capacity cDNA Reverse Transcription Kit, so the sequenced TCRB transcripts were expressed ones. Deep immunoSEQ sequencing was performed on naive, central memory and regulatory T cell samples, with an average of around 3.5 million total reads per sample. Sorted cells were lysed in RLT buffer and RNA was extracted with DNase-treated RNeasy Micro or Mini kits, depending on cell number. Each cell subset was processed on its own to prevent cross-contamination, while patient and healthy donor samples were processed together. The immunoSEQ multiplex PCR was used to amplify TCRB sequences from cDNA, generating 87-bp fragments that spanned the CDR3 region. Sequencing of the amplicons was performed on the Illumina HiSeq platform. The paper's processing steps were these. Synthetic template baselines were used to correct PCR bias computationally, reads within Hamming distance 2 were collapsed, and singletons that could not be merged were discarded. Reads were aligned against IMGT so that V, D and J genes, CDR3 length and insertions or deletions at six rearrangement sites could be assigned. Within each subset, clonotype counts were normalized to sorted cell number, after which true diversity and Gini coefficients were computed with the tcR R package. Repertoire sharing was quantified using the overlap coefficient calculated on TCRB nucleotide sequences. Out-of-frame TCRB sequences from naive cells were analyzed as a proxy for the pre-selection repertoire. In its TCRdb copy, this immuneACCESS table keeps in-frame sequences only and misses some clones. Where compared with another copy, unresolved V genes explain less than half of these, and the others have no known cause. Clone size and the V and J calls come from that table; the DNA yielded D and trimming. This sample is represented by about 930,000 clones; roughly 15% of them were singletons. The biggest ten clones account for roughly 0.025% of the sample.

Each donor gave one peripheral blood draw, averaging approximately 120 mL, which was collected into heparinised tubes. A BD FACSAria II and a panel including CD45RO, CCR7, CD25, CD127, CD95 and CD27 were used to sort naive, central memory, regulatory and stem cell-like memory CD4+ T cells. Purity was above 98% for every sorted population. PBMCs were separated immediately by Lymphoprep density gradient centrifugation and were stained directly, without being cultured. Samples were stained and sorted in pairs, with one healthy donor and one patient per experiment, so that batch effects were minimized. As encoded in the germline V gene, CDR1 is MDHEN while CDR2 is SYDVKM. From its cysteine to its phenylalanine, the CDR3 spans 13 amino acids. The only DNA kept is the CDR3, 39 bases in frame from the first base. V loses 3 bases of germline sequence and J loses 5 bases, and the interval between the two ends is 8 bases.

The TCR originated in a woman aged 18-29 years in good health. Sequences were obtained from naive CD4+ T cells from blood. The meaning of the sample's cell subset or site label: true naive CD4+ T cells. The V gene is TRBV28 and the J gene is TRBJ1-5; no D gene is confidently identified. The CDR3 reads as follows: CASSLSTYQPQHF. In nucleotide form, the sequence is TGTGCCAGCAGTTTGTCAACCTATCAGCCCCAGCATTTT.